Ten or more counts support the clone carrying this TCR beta chain. Its antigen is unidentified. These data are taken from a study of T cells after yellow fever vaccination. In the study overall: Those fractions that held only low numbers of cells were prepared using the SMART-Seq v4 Ultra Low Input RNA kit. Findings of the study overall: Subsequent booster samples again held most clones from primary vaccination (more than 95% CD4, approximately 85% CD8). FACS-sorted repertoires could contain abundant clonotypes contaminating from the bulk population.

V lost 7 bases, J lost 0 bases, and 9 bases lay in between. Looked up from germline, CDR1 is SNHLY and CDR2 is FYNNEI. There are 13 residues in the CDR3. The TCR cDNA carried a universal primer site and UMIs from 5'RACE template switching. TCRdb re-analysed the 5' RACE reads in MiXCR, keeping a single row per CDR3 protein. The sample shows 170,000 or so distinct CDR3 sequences, approximately 6% of them seen only once. The sequence derives from a man between 18 and 29 years old who received the YFV17D yellow fever vaccine. This chain connects TRBV2 to TRBJ1-1; D uncertain. Sequences were derived from CD4+ T cells sorted from PBMCs, sampled on the day of the first yellow fever vaccination. CDR3 nucleotides: TGTGCCAGCACTGAGGTAGTGAACACTGAAGCTTTCTTT. It specifies CASTEVVNTEAFF.